These T cell receptor beta chains were read from a single sample in a study of shared clonotypes between healthy human individuals. Libraries were prepared by immunoSEQ multiplex PCR; TCRdb keeps only in-frame clonotypes and omits some of them. The sample carries around 1.5 million clones, about 98% recorded once. The sample taken for sequencing was naive CD4+ T cells sorted from blood. These receptors were taken from a man aged 25 to 45 in good health. The CDR3 runs from the conserved cysteine through the conserved F or W. The D gene is left open where the match is weak. Some rows mark clone size as missing; the rest say once, few, many or name a class of expanded clone.

D,size,V,J,CDR3,DNA
.,.,TRBV10-1,TRBJ2-5,CASSEFPKQRTGTQYF,TGCGCCAGCAGTGAGTTTCCCAAACAACGGACCGGGACCCAGTACTTC
TRBD1,.,TRBV23-1,TRBJ2-3,CASSHSGRPGQSTDTQYF,TGCGCCAGCAGTCACTCCGGGCGGCCGGGACAGAGCACAGATACGCAGTATTTT
.,.,TRBV5-1,TRBJ1-4,CASNRAEDEKLFF,TGCGCCAGTAACAGGGCGGAAGATGAAAAACTGTTTTTT
.,.,TRBV25-1,TRBJ2-2,CASSESFGELFF,TGTGCCAGCAGTGAATCTTTCGGGGAGCTGTTTTTT
.,.,TRBV10-2,TRBJ2-7,CASSEWQPYEQYF,TGCGCCAGCAGTGAGTGGCAGCCCTACGAGCAGTACTTC
.,.,TRBV27,TRBJ1-2,CASAEGPAYGYTF,TGTGCCAGCGCCGAGGGGCCAGCCTATGGCTACACCTTC
TRBD2,.,TRBV7-9,TRBJ2-3,CASSLGGLAGRTDTQYF,TGTGCCAGCAGCTTGGGCGGACTAGCGGGACGCACAGATACGCAGTATTTT
.,once,TRBV10-3,TRBJ2-7,CAISEAGNEQYF,TGTGCCATCAGTGAAGCGGGCAACGAGCAGTACTTC
.,.,TRBV5-1,TRBJ2-7,CASSLAPQSTYEQYF,TGCGCCAGCAGCTTGGCCCCACAGTCTACCTACGAGCAGTACTTC
.,.,TRBV6-1,TRBJ2-5,CASSEFRETQYF,TGTGCCAGCAGTGAATTTAGGGAGACCCAGTACTTC
.,.,TRBV27,TRBJ2-2,CASNQAFSTGRQELFF,TGTGCCAGCAATCAAGCTTTCTCGACAGGGAGGCAGGAGCTGTTTTTT
TRBD2,.,TRBV5-4,TRBJ2-1,CASSPAAGGPNEQFF,TGTGCCAGCAGCCCGGCAGCGGGAGGGCCCAATGAGCAGTTCTTC
TRBD1,.,TRBV6-5,TRBJ1-2,CASTRTGQGDGYTF,TGTGCCAGCACCAGGACGGGACAGGGCGATGGCTACACCTTC
.,.,TRBV7-8,TRBJ1-1,CASSPRGGLNTEAFF,TGTGCCAGCAGCCCTCGGGGCGGTTTGAACACTGAAGCTTTCTTT
TRBD2,.,TRBV9,TRBJ2-5,CASSASGTRGETQYF,TGTGCCAGCAGTGCTAGCGGAACCCGGGGGGAGACCCAGTACTTC
.,.,TRBV29-1,TRBJ1-1,CSVKPQRPAEAFF,TGCAGCGTTAAGCCCCAGAGGCCCGCTGAAGCTTTCTTT
TRBD2,.,TRBV2,TRBJ2-1,CASSYEGGSSYNEQFF,TGTGCCAGCAGTTACGAGGGCGGGAGCTCCTACAATGAGCAGTTCTTC
.,.,TRBV5-1,TRBJ1-2,CASSPDNYGYTF,TGCGCCAGCAGCCCGGACAACTATGGCTACACCTTC
TRBD2,once,TRBV6-5,TRBJ2-7,CASSYSTASGEQYF,TGTGCCAGCAGTTACTCGACGGCTAGCGGAGAGCAGTACTTC
.,.,TRBV7-9,TRBJ1-4,CASSLDRSEKLFF,TGTGCCAGCAGCTTAGACAGATCTGAAAAACTGTTTTTT
.,.,TRBV11-2,TRBJ1-3,CASSSLYSGNTIYF,TGTGCCAGCAGCTCACTTTACTCTGGAAACACCATATATTTT
.,.,TRBV6-6,TRBJ1-2,CASSSPLGRDYGYTF,TGTGCCAGCAGTTCCCCCCTCGGCAGGGACTATGGCTACACCTTC
.,few,TRBV20-1,TRBJ2-1,CSARDYNEQFF,TGCAGTGCTAGGGACTACAATGAGCAGTTCTTC
.,.,TRBV6-4,TRBJ2-1,CASSEVGGHFGGLGGNEQFF,TGTGCCAGCAGTGAGGTGGGGGGACACTTCGGAGGCCTGGGTGGCAATGAGCAGTTCTTC
TRBD1,.,TRBV29-1,TRBJ2-7,CSVATGDPFEQYF,TGCAGCGTTGCGACAGGGGACCCTTTCGAGCAGTACTTC
.,.,TRBV6-5,TRBJ2-1,CASSSFGEQFF,TGTGCCAGCAGTTCCTTTGGGGAGCAGTTCTTC
TRBD1,.,TRBV11-3,TRBJ2-1,CASSTNRTGETSSFYNEQFF,TGTGCCAGCAGCACCAACCGGACAGGGGAAACTAGTTCCTTCTACAATGAGCAGTTCTTC
TRBD1,.,TRBV5-1,TRBJ2-1,CASSWRGQGAYNEQFF,TGCGCCAGCAGCTGGAGAGGACAGGGGGCCTACAATGAGCAGTTCTTC
TRBD1,once,TRBV29-1,TRBJ1-1,CSVDGGQGWTEAFF,TGCAGCGTTGACGGGGGACAGGGGTGGACTGAAGCTTTCTTT
.,once,TRBV28,TRBJ2-1,CASSSPGIYEQFF,TGTGCCAGCAGCAGCCCCGGGATCTATGAGCAGTTCTTC
TRBD1,.,TRBV7-9,TRBJ2-7,CASSRTGTGSEQYF,TGTGCCAGCAGCCGCACCGGGACAGGGAGCGAGCAGTACTTC
.,.,TRBV7-6,TRBJ2-2,CASSATGTMGTGELFF,TGTGCCAGCAGCGCAACCGGGACCATGGGCACCGGGGAGCTGTTTTTT
.,once,TRBV7-9,TRBJ2-1,CASSLATGYNEQFF,TGTGCCAGCAGCTTAGCGACCGGTTACAATGAGCAGTTCTTC
TRBD1,.,TRBV2,TRBJ1-2,CATEMTGAAYGYTF,TGTGCCACCGAGATGACAGGGGCTGCCTATGGCTACACCTTC
TRBD2,.,TRBV11-2,TRBJ2-7,CASSLRPGLVTYEQYF,TGTGCCAGCAGCTTACGACCGGGACTAGTGACCTACGAGCAGTACTTC
.,.,TRBV12-1,TRBJ1-4,CASIFGRAREKLFF,TGTGCCAGCATTTTTGGCAGGGCCCGCGAAAAACTGTTTTTT
.,.,TRBV18,TRBJ2-7,CASSLTGKTPYEQYF,TGTGCCAGCTCACTAACAGGGAAAACTCCCTACGAGCAGTACTTC
.,.,TRBV10-1,TRBJ1-3,CASPGRASGNTIYF,TGCGCCAGCCCCGGAAGGGCCTCTGGAAACACCATATATTTT
.,.,TRBV14,TRBJ2-5,CASSQAGTGLRETQYF,TGTGCCAGCAGCCAAGCCGGGACTGGCCTACGAGAGACCCAGTACTTC
.,.,TRBV7-2,TRBJ2-6,CASSSRGTGANVLTF,TGTGCCAGCAGCTCTCGTGGGACTGGGGCCAACGTCCTGACTTTC
.,.,TRBV9,TRBJ2-1,CASSSIDGVYNEQFF,TGTGCCAGCAGCTCAATCGACGGGGTATACAATGAGCAGTTCTTC
.,once,TRBV5-1,TRBJ2-5,CASSLDRGETQYF,TGCGCCAGCAGCTTGGATCGAGGGGAGACCCAGTACTTC
.,.,TRBV5-4,TRBJ1-1,CASSLEQGSTEAFF,TGTGCCAGCAGCTTGGAACAGGGCAGTACTGAAGCTTTCTTT
.,.,TRBV4-1,TRBJ2-1,CASSQDGTYNEQFF,TGCGCCAGCAGCCAAGACGGAACCTACAATGAGCAGTTCTTC
TRBD1,.,TRBV19,TRBJ1-2,CASKGQGMGYTF,TGTGCCAGTAAGGGACAGGGGATGGGCTACACCTTC
.,.,TRBV19,TRBJ2-1,CASTIGGVYNEQFF,TGTGCCAGTACCATAGGGGGTGTATACAATGAGCAGTTCTTC